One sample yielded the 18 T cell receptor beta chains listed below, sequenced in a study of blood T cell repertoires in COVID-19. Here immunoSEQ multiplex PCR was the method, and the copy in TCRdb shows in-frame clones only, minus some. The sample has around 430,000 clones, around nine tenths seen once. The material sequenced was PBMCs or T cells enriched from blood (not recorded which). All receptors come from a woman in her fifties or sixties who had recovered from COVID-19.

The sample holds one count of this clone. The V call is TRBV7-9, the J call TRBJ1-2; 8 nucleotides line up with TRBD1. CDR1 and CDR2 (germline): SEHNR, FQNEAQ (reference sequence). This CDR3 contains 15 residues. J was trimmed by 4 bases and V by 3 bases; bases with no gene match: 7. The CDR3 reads CASSLAQGGGYGYTF. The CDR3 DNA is TGTGCCAGCAGCTTGGCACAGGGGGGCGGCTATGGCTACACCTTC.

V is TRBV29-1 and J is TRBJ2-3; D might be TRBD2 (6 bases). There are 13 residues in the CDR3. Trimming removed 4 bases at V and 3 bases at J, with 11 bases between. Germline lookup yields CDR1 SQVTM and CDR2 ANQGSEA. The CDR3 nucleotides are TGCAGCGTTGCGGAGGGCCAGACAGATACGCAGTATTTT. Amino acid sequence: CSVAEGQTDTQYF.

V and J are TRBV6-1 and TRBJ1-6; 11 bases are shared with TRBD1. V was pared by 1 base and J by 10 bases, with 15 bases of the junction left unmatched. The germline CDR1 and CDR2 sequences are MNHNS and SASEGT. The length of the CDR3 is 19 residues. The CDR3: CASSEEFLRPGTGGSPLHF. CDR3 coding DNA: TGTGCCAGCAGTGAAGAGTTCCTGAGGCCCGGGACAGGGGGATCACCCCTCCACTTT.

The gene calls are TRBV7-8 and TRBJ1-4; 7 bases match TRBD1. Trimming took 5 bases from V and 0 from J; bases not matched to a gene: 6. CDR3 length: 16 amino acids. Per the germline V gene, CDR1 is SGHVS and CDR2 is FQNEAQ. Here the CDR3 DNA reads TGTGCCAGCAGCCGTGACAGGGTCGCAACTAATGAAAAACTGTTTTTT. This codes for CASSRDRVATNEKLFF. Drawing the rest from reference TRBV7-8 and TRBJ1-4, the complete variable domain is GAGVSQSPRYKVAKRGQDVALRCDPISGHVSLFWYQQALGQGPEFLTYFQNEAQLDKSGLPSDRFFAERPEGSVSTLKIQRTQQEDSAVYLCASSRDRVATNEKLFFGSGTQLSVL.

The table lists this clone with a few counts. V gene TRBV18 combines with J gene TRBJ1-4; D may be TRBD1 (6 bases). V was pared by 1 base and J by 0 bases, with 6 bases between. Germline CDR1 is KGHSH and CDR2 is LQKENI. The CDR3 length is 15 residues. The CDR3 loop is CASSPQGATNEKLFF. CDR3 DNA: TGTGCCAGCTCACCACAGGGGGCAACTAATGAAAAACTGTTTTTT.

The CDR3 DNA follows: TGTGCCAGCAGCTCGACAGGGGGCGCTGGAAACACCATATATTTT. Amino acids: CASSSTGGAGNTIYF. The V call is TRBV7-9, the J call TRBJ1-3; 10 nucleotides line up with TRBD1. CDR3 length: 15 residues. Germline V gives CDR1 SEHNR, CDR2 FQNEAQ (reference sequence). Trimming cost V 4 bases and J 2 bases; bases outside gene matches: 2.

Written as DNA, the CDR3 is TGTGCCAGCAGCGAATCCCCGGGTAGCAACACTGAAGCTTTCTTT. This codes for CASSESPGSNTEAFF. This chain connects TRBV11-2 to TRBJ1-1; D unresolved. This CDR3 comprises 15 residues. Germline V gene data show CDR1 as SGHAT and CDR2 as FQNNGV. The germline V and J ends were trimmed by 5 bases and 2 bases, with 15 bases remaining between them.

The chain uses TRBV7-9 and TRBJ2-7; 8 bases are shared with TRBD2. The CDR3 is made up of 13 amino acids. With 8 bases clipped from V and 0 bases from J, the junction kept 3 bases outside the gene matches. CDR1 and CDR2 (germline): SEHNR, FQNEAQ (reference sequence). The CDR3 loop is CASLAGGSYEQYF. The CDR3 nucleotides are TGTGCCAGCCTCGCGGGGGGCTCCTACGAGCAGTACTTC.

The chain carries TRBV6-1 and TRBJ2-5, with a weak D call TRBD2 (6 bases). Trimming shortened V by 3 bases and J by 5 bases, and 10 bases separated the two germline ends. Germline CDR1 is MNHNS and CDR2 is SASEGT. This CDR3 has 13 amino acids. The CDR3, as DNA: TGTGCCAGCAGTGAGGGAGGACGGGAGACCCAGTACTTC. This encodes CASSEGGRETQYF.

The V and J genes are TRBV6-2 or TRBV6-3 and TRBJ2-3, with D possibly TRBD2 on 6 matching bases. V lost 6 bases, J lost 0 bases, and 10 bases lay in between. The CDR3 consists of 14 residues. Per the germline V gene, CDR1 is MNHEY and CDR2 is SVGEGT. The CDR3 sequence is CASSDSGSTDTQYF. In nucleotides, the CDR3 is TGTGCCAGCAGCGATAGCGGAAGCACAGATACGCAGTATTTT.

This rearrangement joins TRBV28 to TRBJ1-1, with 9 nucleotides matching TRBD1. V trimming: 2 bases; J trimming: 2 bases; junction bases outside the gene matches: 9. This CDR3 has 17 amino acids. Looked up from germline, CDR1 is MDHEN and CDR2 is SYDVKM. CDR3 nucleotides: TGTGCCAGCAGTTTAAGGGCGGGACAGGGTTTCAACACTGAAGCTTTCTTT. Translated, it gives CASSLRAGQGFNTEAFF.

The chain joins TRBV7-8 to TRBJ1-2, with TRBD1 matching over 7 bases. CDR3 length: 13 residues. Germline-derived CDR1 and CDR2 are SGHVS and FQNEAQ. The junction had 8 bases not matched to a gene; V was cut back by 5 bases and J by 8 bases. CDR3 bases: TGTGCCAGCAGCCCCCTTCAGGGGGTCGGCTACACCTTC. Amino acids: CASSPLQGVGYTF. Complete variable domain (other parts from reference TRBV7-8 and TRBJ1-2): GAGVSQSPRYKVAKRGQDVALRCDPISGHVSLFWYQQALGQGPEFLTYFQNEAQLDKSGLPSDRFFAERPEGSVSTLKIQRTQQEDSAVYLCASSPLQGVGYTFGSGTRLTVV.

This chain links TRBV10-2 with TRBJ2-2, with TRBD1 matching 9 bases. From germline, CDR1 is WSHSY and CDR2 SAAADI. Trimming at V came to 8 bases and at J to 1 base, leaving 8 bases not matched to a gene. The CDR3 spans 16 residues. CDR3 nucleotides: TGCGCCAGCCTGGACAGGGGAAGTGAGAACACCGGGGAGCTGTTTTTT. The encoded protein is CASLDRGSENTGELFF.

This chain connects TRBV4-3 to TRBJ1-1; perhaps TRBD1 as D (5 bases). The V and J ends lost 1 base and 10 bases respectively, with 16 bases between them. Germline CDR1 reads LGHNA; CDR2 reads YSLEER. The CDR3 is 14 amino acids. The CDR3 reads CASSQGAGVEVAFF. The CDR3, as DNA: TGCGCCAGCAGCCAAGGAGCGGGGGTCGAGGTAGCTTTCTTT.

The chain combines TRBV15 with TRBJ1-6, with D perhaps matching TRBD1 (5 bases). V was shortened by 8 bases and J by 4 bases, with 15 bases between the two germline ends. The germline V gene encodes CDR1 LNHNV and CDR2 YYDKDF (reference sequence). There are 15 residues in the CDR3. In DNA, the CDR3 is TGTGCCACCTCCCTGGGGGGGGGTTATAATTCACCCCTCCACTTT. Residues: CATSLGGGYNSPLHF.

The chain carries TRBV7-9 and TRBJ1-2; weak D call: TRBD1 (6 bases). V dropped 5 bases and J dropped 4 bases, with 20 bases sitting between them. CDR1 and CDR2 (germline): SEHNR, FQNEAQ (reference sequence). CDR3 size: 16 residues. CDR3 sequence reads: CASSEDAGEGIYGYTF. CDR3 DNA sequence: TGTGCCAGCAGCGAGGACGCAGGGGAGGGGATCTATGGCTACACCTTC. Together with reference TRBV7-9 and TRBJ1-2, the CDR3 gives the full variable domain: DTGVSQNPRHKITKRGQNVTFRCDPISEHNRLYWYRQTLGQGPEFLTYFQNEAQLEKSRLLSDRFSAERPKGSFSTLEIQRTEQGDSAMYLCASSEDAGEGIYGYTFGSGTRLTVV.

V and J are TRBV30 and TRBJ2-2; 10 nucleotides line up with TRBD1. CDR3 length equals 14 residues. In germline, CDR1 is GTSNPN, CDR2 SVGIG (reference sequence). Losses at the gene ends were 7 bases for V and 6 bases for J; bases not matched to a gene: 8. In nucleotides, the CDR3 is TGTGCCTCGAACCCCGGGACAGGGGCCGGGGAGCTGTTTTTT. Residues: CASNPGTGAGELFF.

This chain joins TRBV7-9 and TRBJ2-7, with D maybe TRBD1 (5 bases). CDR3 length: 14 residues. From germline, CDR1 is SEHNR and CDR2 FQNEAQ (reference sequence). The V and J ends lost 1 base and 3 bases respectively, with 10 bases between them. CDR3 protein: CASSLGAGNYEQYF. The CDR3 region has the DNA TGTGCCAGCAGCTTAGGTGCAGGGAACTACGAGCAGTACTTC.